This T cell receptor (beta chain) appears in the sequencing data of a study of blood T cell repertoires in COVID-19. Everyone who took part was 18 to 89 years old, and they came from about 25 US areas. Donors were grouped by their self-reported clinical history. Two negative PCRs, clearance, or symptom resolution were required of recovered Cohort 3 donors. Methods used by the authors: Reference gene primer amplification gave estimated nucleated cell counts. Profiling relied on immunoSEQ multiplex PCR, and the TCRdb table lists in-frame clones only, not all of them. V, J and clone size derive from that table, while D and trimming were established from the DNA sequence. The repertoire holds a few hundred thousand clones, with over 75% as singletons. The trim removed 2 bases at V and 7 bases at J, leaving 5 bases unmatched. The CDR3 covers 15 residues. Per germline, CDR1 MDHEN and CDR2 SYDVKM.

The chain is built from TRBV28 and TRBJ1-6, with 7 bases fitting TRBD1. This clonotype originated in a woman in her thirties who had recovered from COVID-19. Sequenced material: PBMCs or T cells enriched from blood (not recorded which). CDR3 in amino acids: CASSLDGTENSPLHF. The CDR3 DNA follows: TGTGCCAGCAGTTTAGATGGGACAGAAAATTCACCCCTCCACTTT.